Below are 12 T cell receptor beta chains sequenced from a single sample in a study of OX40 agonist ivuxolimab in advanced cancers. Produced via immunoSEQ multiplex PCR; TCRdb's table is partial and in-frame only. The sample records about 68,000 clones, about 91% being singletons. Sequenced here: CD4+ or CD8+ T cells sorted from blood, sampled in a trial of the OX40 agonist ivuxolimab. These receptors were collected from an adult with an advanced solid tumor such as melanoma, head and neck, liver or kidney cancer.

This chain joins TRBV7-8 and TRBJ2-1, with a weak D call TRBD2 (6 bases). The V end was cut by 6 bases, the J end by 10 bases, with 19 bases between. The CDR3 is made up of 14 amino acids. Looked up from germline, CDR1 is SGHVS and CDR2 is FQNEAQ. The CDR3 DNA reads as TGTGCCAGCAGAATCGCGGGACCCCAGACAGAGCAGTTCTTC. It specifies CASRIAGPQTEQFF.

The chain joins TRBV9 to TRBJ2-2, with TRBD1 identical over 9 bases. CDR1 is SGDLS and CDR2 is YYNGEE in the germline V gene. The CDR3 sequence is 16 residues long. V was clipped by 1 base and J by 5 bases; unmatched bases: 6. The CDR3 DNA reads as TGTGCCAGCAGCGTATTGGGACAGGGATGGACCGGGGAGCTGTTTTTT. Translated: CASSVLGQGWTGELFF.

CDR3 in DNA: TGTGCCAGTCAGATGGGACCACATGGGACAGATACGCAGTATTTT. This gives the protein CASQMGPHGTDTQYF. The chain is built from TRBV28 and TRBJ2-3, with D perhaps TRBD1 or TRBD2 (5 bases each). Germline values: CDR1 MDHEN, CDR2 SYDVKM. This CDR3 comprises 15 residues. V gave up 9 bases and J gave up 3 bases, with 19 bases separating them. The complete variable domain, with remaining parts taken from reference TRBV28 and TRBJ2-3, reads DVKVTQSSRYLVKRTGEKVFLECVQDMDHENMFWYRQDPGLGLRLIYFSYDVKMKEKGDIPEGYSVSREKKERFSLILESASTNQTSMYLCASQMGPHGTDTQYFGPGTRLTVL.

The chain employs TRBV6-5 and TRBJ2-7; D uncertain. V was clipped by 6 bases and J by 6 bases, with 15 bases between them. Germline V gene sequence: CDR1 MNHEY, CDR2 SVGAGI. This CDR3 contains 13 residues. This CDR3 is CASRRATTGEQYF. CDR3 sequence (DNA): TGTGCCAGCAGACGGGCCACCACGGGCGAGCAGTACTTC.

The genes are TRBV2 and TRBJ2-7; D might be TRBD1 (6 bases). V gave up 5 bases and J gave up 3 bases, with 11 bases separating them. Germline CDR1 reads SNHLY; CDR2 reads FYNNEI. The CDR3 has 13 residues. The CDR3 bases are TGTGCCAGCAGTTTTGGCAGGGGCTACGAGCAGTACTTC. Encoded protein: CASSFGRGYEQYF.

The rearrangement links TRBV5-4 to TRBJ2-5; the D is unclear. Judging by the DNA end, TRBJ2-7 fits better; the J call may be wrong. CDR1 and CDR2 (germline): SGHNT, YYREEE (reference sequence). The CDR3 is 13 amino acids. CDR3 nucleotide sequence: TGTGCCAGCAGCCCCTCTCCACTCTACGAGCAGTACTTC. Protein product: CASSPSPLYEQYF.

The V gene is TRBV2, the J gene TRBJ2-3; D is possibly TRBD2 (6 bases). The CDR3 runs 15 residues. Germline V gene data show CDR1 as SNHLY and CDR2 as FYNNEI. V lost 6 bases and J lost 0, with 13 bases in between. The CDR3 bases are TGTGCCAGCAGCCGAGAGCGGGCTAGCACAGATACGCAGTATTTT. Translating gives CASSRERASTDTQYF.

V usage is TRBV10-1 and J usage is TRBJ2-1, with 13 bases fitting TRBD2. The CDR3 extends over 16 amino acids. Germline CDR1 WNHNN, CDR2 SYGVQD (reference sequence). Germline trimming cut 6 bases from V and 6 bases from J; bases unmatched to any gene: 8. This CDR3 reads CASRTSGRQDFNEQFF. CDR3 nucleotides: TGCGCCAGCAGGACTAGCGGGAGGCAGGATTTCAATGAGCAGTTCTTC.

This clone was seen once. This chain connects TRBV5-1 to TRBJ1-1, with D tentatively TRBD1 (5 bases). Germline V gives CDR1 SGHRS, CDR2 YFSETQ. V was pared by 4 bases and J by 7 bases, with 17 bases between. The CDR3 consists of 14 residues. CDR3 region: CASSLARVRGEAFF. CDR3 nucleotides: TGCGCCAGCAGCCTAGCCAGGGTGCGGGGTGAAGCTTTCTTT.

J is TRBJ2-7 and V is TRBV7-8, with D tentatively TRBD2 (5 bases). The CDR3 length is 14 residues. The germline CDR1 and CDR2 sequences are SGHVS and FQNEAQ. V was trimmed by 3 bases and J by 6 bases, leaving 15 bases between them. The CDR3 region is CASSFGGPWVEQYF. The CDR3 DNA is TGTGCCAGCAGCTTTGGAGGTCCTTGGGTCGAGCAGTACTTC.

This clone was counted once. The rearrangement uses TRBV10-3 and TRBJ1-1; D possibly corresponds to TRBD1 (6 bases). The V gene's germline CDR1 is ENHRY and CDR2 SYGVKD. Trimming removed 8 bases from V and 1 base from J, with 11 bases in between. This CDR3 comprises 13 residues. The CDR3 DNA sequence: TGTGCCATCTCAGGGGCGAGGAACACTGAAGCTTTCTTT. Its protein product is CAISGARNTEAFF.

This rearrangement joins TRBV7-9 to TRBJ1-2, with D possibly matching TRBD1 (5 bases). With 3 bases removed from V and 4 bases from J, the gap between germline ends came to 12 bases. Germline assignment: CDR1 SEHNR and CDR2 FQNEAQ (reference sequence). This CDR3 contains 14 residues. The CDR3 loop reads CASSLSREVYGYTF. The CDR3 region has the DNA TGTGCCAGCAGCTTGAGCAGGGAAGTCTATGGCTACACCTTC.